This T cell receptor beta chain originates from a study of human T cells and chemical hapten exposure. As regards this clonotype: As yet, its antigen is unknown.

As for time point: patch test 2, 6 weeks after DPC sensitization. Treatment noted: therapeutic diphenylcyclopropenone sensitization with weekly scalp DPC. Prior to application of each patch test, blood was drawn. The study used a library that attached unique molecular identifiers to individual cDNA molecules. TCRdb re-called the RACE reads through MiXCR, storing one row per CDR3 protein. The table includes about 380,000 distinct CDR3 sequences, over 6% detected once. V lost 6 bases to trimming and J lost 7 bases, with 22 bases between them. The CDR3 runs to 16 residues. Germline V gives CDR1 MNHEY, CDR2 SVGEGT. Study results and caveats: Given that the donors had alopecia, their immune response may differ from that seen in healthy people.

The material was whole blood, obtained in connection with sensitization to the hapten diphenylcyclopropenone (DPC). The sequence derives from a woman aged 18-35 years with alopecia areata. Some clones in this sample may be carry-over from other donors' samples. The chain joins TRBV6-2 or TRBV6-3 to TRBJ1-5, with D tentatively TRBD1 (5 bases). CDR3 in DNA: TGTGCCAGCAGCGAACTTAGAACAGGCGGAGTCCAGCCCCAGCATTTT. Protein: CASSELRTGGVQPQHF.